The next 2 T cell receptor beta chains were all read from a single sample in a study of identical twins. MiXCR, run by TCRdb on the 5' RACE reads, gives a single entry per CDR3 protein. Among hundreds of thousands of distinct CDR3 sequences listed, less than 7% were seen once. What was sequenced was naive T cells sorted from blood. These receptors were collected from a man younger than 30 in good health.

This clonotype showed up many times. The V call is TRBV5-6, the J call TRBJ2-3; unclear D gene. CDR1 SGHDT and CDR2 YYEEEE come from the germline V gene. The CDR3 contains 14 residues. Trimming pared 0 bases from V and 2 bases from J, leaving 7 bases between. Written as DNA, the CDR3 is TGTGCCAGCAGCTTGGCCGTTCCCACAGATACGCAGTATTTT. Protein: CASSLAVPTDTQYF.

This sequence joins TRBV2 and TRBJ2-1; TRBD2 is a possible D gene (6 bases). The germline gives CDR1 SNHLY, CDR2 FYNNEI. This CDR3 region has 14 residues. Trimming took off 7 bases at V and 0 bases at J, with 10 bases between the two ends. In DNA form, the CDR3 reads TGTGCCAGCATTGGAGGGACCTCCTACAATGAGCAGTTCTTC. This encodes CASIGGTSYNEQFF.